The text below deals with one T cell receptor beta chain. In the study's own analysis: Scientists estimated how many nucleated cells there were by amplifying reference gene primers. The protocol was immunoSEQ multiplex PCR, while the TCRdb copy is restricted to in-frame clones and leaves out a portion. D and trimming were read from the DNA, whereas the V and J calls and clone size are those reported in that table. The repertoire holds 240,000 or so clones, around 87% seen once, with 7.1% in the top ten. The CDR3 has 15 residues. V lost 3 bases, J lost 11 bases, and 17 bases stayed unmatched. Looked up from germline, CDR1 is SGHRS and CDR2 is YFSETQ. This record belongs to a study of blood T cell repertoires in COVID-19. Overall study context: COVID-19 samples collected from the United States, Italy and Spain covered acute and convalescent phases.

Sequencing was done on a sample of peripheral blood. The chain uses TRBV5-1 and TRBJ2-7, with 7 bases lining up with TRBD1. This clonotype was sampled from a woman aged 70-85 years with active or convalescent COVID-19. The CDR3 loop is CASSSFYRGGIEKYF. The CDR3 DNA reads TGCGCCAGCAGCTCCTTCTACAGGGGTGGGATAGAAAAGTACTTC.